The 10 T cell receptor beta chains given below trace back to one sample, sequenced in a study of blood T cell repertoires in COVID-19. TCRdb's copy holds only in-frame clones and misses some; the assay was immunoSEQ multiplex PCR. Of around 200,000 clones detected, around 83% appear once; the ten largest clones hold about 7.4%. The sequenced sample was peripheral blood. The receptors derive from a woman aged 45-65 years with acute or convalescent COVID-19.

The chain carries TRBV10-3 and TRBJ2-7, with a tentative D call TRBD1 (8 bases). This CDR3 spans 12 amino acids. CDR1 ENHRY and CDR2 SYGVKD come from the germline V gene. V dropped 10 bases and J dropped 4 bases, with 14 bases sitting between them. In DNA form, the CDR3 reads TGTGCCACGACAGGGGAGGGTTACGAGCAGTACTTC. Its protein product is CATTGEGYEQYF.

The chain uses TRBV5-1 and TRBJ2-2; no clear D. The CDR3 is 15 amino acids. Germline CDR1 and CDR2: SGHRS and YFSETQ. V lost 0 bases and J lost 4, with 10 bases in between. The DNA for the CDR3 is TGCGCCAGCAGCTTGGTAGGAGCGTCCACCGGGGAGCTGTTTTTT. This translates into CASSLVGASTGELFF.

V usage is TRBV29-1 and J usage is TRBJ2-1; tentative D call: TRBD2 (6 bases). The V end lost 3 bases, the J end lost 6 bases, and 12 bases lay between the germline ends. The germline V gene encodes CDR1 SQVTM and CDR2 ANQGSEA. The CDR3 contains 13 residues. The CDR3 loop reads CSVDNGGGNEQFF. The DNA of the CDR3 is TGCAGCGTTGATAACGGGGGAGGCAATGAGCAGTTCTTC.

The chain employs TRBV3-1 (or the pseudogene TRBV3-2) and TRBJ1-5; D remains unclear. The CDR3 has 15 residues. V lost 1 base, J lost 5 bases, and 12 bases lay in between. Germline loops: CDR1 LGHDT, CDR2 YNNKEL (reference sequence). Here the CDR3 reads CASSQGTENYQPQHF. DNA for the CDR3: TGTGCCAGCAGCCAAGGTACAGAAAACTATCAGCCCCAGCATTTT.

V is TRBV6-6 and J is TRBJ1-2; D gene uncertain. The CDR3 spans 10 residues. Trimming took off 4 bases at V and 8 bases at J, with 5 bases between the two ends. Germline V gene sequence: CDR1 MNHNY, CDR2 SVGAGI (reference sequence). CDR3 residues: CASSFEGYTF. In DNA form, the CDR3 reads TGTGCCAGCAGTTTTGAGGGCTACACCTTC.

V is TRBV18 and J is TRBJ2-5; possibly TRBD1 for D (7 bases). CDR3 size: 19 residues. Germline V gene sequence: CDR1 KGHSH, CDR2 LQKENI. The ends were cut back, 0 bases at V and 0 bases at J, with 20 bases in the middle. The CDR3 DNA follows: TGTGCCAGCTCACCACCTGTCGGGCAGGGGGGATGGTACCAAGAGACCCAGTACTTC. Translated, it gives CASSPPVGQGGWYQETQYF.

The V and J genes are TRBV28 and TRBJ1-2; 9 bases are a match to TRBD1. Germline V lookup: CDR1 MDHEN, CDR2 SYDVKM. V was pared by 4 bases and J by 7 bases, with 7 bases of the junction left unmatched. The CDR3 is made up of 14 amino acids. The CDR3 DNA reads TGTGCCAGCAGTTGGGGGACAGGGCGTTCTGGCTACACCTTC. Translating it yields CASSWGTGRSGYTF.

CDR3 DNA sequence: TGTGCCACCAGCATCGACAGGGGAGCCAAAAACATTCAGTACTTC. Translated: CATSIDRGAKNIQYF. This sequence joins TRBV15 and TRBJ2-4; 8 bases agree with TRBD1. Germline V gene data show CDR1 as LNHNV and CDR2 as YYDKDF (reference sequence). This CDR3 has 15 amino acids. The trim removed 4 bases at V and 0 bases at J, leaving 2 bases unmatched.

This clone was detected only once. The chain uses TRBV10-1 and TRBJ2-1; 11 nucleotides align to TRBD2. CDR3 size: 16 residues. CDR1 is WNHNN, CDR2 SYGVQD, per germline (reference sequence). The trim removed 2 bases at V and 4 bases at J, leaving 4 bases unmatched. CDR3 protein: CASSEVTSGTYNEQFF. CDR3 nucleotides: TGCGCCAGCAGTGAGGTGACTAGCGGGACTTACAATGAGCAGTTCTTC.

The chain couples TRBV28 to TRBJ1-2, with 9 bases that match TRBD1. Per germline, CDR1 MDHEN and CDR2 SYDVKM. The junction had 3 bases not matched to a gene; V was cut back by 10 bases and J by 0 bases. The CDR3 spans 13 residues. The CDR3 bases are TGTGCCATACAGGGGGCAGCTAACTATGGCTACACCTTC. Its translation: CAIQGAANYGYTF.